This T cell receptor (beta chain) came from a study of T cells after yellow fever vaccination. Broader study findings: The CD4 and CD8 compartments had a small share of their clonotypes in common. Among primary-vaccination clones, most reappeared after the booster, at about 95% for CD4 and around 91% for CD8. The study found a weaker secondary response that peaked faster, day 5 versus 15. Abundant bulk-derived clonotypes could contaminate FACS-sorted repertoires.

TCRdb independently ran MiXCR on the 5' RACE reads; one entry per CDR3 protein. The sample has 250,000 to 400,000 distinct CDR3 sequences; around 4.4% are singletons. Germline assignment: CDR1 MNHEY and CDR2 SVGEGT. Trimming cost V 5 bases and J 0 bases, with 13 bases left between them. This CDR3 contains 15 residues. Ten or more counts support this clonotype. Its antigen is not known. The receptor's source is a man aged 18 to 29 who received the YFV17D yellow fever vaccine. This specimen was PBMCs, taken 15 days after the yellow fever booster vaccination. V usage is TRBV6-2 or TRBV6-3 and J usage is TRBJ1-1; D may be TRBD1 (6 bases). The CDR3 DNA sequence: TGTGCCAGCAGTACAGGGCCTCGAATGAACACTGAAGCTTTCTTT. As protein: CASSTGPRMNTEAFF.